This TCR beta chain was found in a study of blood T cell repertoires in COVID-19. Overall study: Samples came from the United States, Italy and Spain, spanning acute and convalescent COVID-19. PBMCs, B-cell-depleted T cells, or T cells were the source of the cDNA or gDNA that made up the material.

The germline gives CDR1 SGHTA, CDR2 FQGNSA. The ends were cut back, 5 bases at V and 8 bases at J, with 12 bases in the middle. The CDR3 is 12 residues long. Original handling: Using reference gene primer amplification, nucleated cell counts were estimated. TCRdb's table, derived via immunoSEQ multiplex PCR, lists solely in-frame clones and lacks some. V, J and clone size derive from that table, while D and trimming were established from the DNA sequence. The sample shows about 240,000 clones, more than 75% of them seen only once. Sequenced material: peripheral blood. The chain carries TRBV7-2 and TRBJ1-2; D might be TRBD1 (6 bases). The receptor was isolated from a woman aged 55 to 70 with active or convalescent COVID-19. The CDR3 DNA reads as TGTGCCAGCAGCACAGGGTTAGTAGGCTACACCTTC. The encoded protein is CASSTGLVGYTF.